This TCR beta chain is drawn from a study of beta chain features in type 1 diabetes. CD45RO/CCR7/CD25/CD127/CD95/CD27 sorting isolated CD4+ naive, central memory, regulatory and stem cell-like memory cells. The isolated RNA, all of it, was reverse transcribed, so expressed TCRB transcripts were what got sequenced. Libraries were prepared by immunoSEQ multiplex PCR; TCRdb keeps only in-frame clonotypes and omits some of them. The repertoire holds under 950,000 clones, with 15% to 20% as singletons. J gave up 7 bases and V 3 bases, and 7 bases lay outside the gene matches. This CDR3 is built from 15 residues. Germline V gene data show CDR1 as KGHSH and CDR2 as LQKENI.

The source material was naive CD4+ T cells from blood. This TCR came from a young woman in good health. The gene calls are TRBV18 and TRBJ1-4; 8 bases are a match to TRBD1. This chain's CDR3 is CASSPRTGRGEKLFF. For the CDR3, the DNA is TGTGCCAGCTCACCGCGGACAGGGCGAGGTGAAAAACTGTTTTTT.